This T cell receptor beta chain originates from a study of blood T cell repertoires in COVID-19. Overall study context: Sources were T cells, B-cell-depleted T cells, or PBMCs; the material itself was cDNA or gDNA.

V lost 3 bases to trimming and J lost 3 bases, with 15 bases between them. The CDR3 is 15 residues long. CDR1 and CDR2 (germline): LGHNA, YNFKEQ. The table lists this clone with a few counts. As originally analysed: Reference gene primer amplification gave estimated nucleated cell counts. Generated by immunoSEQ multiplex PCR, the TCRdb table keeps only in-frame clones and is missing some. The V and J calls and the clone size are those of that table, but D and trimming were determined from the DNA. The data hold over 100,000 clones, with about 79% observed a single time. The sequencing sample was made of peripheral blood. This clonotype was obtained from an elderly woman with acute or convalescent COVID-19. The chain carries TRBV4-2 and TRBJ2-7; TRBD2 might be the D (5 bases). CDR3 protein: CASSHLLGTYYEQYF. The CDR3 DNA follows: TGTGCCAGCAGCCACCTACTAGGAACCTACTACGAGCAGTACTTC.